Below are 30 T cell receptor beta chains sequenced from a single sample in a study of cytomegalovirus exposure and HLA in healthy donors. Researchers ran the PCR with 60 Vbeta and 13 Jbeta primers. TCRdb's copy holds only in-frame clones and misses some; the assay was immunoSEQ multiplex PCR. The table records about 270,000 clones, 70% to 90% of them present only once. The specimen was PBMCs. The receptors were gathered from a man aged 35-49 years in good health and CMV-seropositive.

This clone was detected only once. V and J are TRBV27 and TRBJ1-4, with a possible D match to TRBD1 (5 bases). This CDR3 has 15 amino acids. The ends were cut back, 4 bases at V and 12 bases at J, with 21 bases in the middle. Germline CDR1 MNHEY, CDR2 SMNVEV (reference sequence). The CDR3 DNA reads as TGTGCCAGCAGTTCGATCAGGGCCAGCTCCAGAGAACTGTTTTTT. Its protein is CASSSIRASSRELFF.

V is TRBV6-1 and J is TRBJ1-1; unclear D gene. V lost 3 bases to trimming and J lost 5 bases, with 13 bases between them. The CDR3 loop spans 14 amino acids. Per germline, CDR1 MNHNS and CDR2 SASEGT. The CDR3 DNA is TGTGCCAGCAGTGACCCTTGGTTCGGTACTGAAGCTTTCTTT. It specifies CASSDPWFGTEAFF.

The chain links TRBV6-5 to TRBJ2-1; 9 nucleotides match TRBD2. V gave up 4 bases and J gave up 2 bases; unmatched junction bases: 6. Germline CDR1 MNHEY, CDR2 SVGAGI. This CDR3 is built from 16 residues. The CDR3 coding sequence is TGTGCCAGCAGTTCCCTACTAGCGGGTGCCTACAATGAGCAGTTCTTC. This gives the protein CASSSLLAGAYNEQFF.

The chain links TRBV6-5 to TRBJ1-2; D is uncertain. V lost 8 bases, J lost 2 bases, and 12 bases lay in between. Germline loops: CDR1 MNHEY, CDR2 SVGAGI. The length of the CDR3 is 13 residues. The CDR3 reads CASGREGNYGYTF. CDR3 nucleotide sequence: TGTGCCAGCGGCCGGGAAGGCAACTATGGCTACACCTTC.

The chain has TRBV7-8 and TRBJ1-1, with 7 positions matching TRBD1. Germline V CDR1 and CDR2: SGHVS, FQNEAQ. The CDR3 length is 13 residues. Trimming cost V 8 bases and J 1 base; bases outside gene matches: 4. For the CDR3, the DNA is TGTGCCAGCCGACAGGGTCAGAACACTGAAGCTTTCTTT. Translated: CASRQGQNTEAFF.

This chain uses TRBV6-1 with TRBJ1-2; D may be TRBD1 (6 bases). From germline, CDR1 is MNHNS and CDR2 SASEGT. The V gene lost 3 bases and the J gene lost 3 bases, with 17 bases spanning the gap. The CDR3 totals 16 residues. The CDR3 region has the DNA TGTGCCAGCAGTGATGGTTTGGGGGCCGGTGACTATGGCTACACCTTC. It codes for CASSDGLGAGDYGYTF.

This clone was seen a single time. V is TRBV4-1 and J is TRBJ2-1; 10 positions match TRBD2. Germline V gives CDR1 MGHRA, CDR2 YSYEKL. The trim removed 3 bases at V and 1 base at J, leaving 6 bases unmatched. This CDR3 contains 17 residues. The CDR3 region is CASSQILAGVSYNEQFF. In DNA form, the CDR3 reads TGCGCCAGCAGCCAGATCCTAGCGGGAGTGTCCTACAATGAGCAGTTCTTC.

The chain's CDR3 is CASSESLGANYGYTF. The CDR3 DNA reads as TGTGCCAGCAGTGAATCATTAGGGGCAAACTATGGCTACACCTTC. The rearrangement joins TRBV25-1 to TRBJ1-2; weak D call: TRBD1 (5 bases). The V gene lost 1 base and the J gene lost 2 bases, with 11 bases spanning the gap. CDR1 is MGHDK, CDR2 SYGVNS, per germline. The CDR3 loop spans 15 amino acids.

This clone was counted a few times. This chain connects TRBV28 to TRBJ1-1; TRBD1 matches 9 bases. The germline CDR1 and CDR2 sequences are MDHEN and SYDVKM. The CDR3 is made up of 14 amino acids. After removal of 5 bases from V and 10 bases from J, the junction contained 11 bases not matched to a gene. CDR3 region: CASSLTGGARLAFF. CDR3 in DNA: TGTGCCAGCAGTCTTACAGGGGGCGCGAGGCTAGCTTTCTTT.

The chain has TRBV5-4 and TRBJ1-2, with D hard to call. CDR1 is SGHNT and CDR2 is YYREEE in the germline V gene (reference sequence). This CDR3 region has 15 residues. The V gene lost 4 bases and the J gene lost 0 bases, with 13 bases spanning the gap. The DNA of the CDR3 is TGTGCCAGCAGCCGATTAGTAGCGGCTAACTATGGCTACACCTTC. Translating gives CASSRLVAANYGYTF.

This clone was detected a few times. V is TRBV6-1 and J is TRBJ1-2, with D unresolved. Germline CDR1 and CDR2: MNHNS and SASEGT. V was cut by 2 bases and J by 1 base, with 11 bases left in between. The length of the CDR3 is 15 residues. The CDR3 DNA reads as TGTGCCAGCAGTGAAAGTACCACAGTTAACTATGGCTACACCTTC. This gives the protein CASSESTTVNYGYTF.

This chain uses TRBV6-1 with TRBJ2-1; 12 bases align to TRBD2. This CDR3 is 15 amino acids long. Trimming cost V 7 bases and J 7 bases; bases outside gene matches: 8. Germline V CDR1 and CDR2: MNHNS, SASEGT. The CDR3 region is CASTKGTSGSNEQFF. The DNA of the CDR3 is TGTGCCAGCACCAAAGGGACTAGCGGGTCGAATGAGCAGTTCTTC.

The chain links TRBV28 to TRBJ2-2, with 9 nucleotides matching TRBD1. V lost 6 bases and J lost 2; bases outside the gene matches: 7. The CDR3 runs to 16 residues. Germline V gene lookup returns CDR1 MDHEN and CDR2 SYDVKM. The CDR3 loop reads CASSPTGGFNTGELFF. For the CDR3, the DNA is TGTGCCAGCAGCCCGACAGGGGGATTCAACACCGGGGAGCTGTTTTTT.

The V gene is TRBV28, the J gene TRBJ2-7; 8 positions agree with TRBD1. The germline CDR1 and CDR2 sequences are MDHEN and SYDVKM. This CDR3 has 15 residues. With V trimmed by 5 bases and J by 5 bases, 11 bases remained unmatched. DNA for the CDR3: TGTGCCAGCAGTCACTACGGGACAGGAGGCCACGAGCAGTACTTC. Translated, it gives CASSHYGTGGHEQYF.

The CDR3 protein is CASSFSSGGHYEQYF. CDR3 sequence (DNA): TGTGCCAGCAGCTTTTCTAGCGGGGGGCATTACGAGCAGTACTTC. The gene calls are TRBV7-2 and TRBJ2-5; 11 bases agree with TRBD2. The better agreement between TRBJ2-7 and the DNA end casts doubt on the J call. Germline lookup yields CDR1 SGHTA and CDR2 FQGNSA. CDR3 size: 15 residues.

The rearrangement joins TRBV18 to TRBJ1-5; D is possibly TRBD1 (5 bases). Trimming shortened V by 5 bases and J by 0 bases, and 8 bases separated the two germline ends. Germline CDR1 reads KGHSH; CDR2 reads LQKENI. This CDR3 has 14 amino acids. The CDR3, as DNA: TGTGCCAGCTCAACCGACAGTAGCAATCAGCCCCAGCATTTT. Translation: CASSTDSSNQPQHF.

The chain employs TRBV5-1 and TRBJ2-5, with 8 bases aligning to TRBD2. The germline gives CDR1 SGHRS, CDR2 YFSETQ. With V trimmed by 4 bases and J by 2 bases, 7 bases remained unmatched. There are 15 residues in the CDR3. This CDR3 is CASSQSPGGQETQYF. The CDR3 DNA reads TGCGCCAGCAGCCAATCCCCGGGGGGGCAAGAGACCCAGTACTTC.

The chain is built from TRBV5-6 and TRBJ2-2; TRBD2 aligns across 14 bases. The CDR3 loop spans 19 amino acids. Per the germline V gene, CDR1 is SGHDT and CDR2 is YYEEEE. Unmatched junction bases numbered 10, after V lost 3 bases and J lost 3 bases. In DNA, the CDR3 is TGTGCCAGCAGCTCCGTGGGACTAGCGGGAGAGCGATACACCGGGGAGCTGTTTTTT. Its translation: CASSSVGLAGERYTGELFF.

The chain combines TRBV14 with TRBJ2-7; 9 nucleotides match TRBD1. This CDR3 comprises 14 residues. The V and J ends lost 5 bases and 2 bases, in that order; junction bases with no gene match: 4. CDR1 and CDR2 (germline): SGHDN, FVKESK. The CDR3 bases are TGTGCCAGCAGCTTAAACAGGGGGCCCTACGAGCAGTACTTC. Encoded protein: CASSLNRGPYEQYF.

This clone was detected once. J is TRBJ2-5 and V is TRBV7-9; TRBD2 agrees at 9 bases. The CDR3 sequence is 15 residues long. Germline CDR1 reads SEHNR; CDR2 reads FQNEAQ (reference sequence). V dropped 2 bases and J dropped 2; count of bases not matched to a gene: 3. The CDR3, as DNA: TGTGCCAGCAGCTTAAGACTAGCGGCTCAAGAGACCCAGTACTTC. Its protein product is CASSLRLAAQETQYF.

The CDR3 region has the DNA TGTGCCAGCAGTCACCACCCGACAGGGGAAGTCTATGGCTACACCTTC. It translates to CASSHHPTGEVYGYTF. V and J are TRBV27 and TRBJ1-2, with 8 bases matching TRBD1. With 5 bases clipped from V and 4 bases from J, the junction kept 12 bases outside the gene matches. The germline CDR1 and CDR2 sequences are MNHEY and SMNVEV (reference sequence). The CDR3 is made up of 16 amino acids.

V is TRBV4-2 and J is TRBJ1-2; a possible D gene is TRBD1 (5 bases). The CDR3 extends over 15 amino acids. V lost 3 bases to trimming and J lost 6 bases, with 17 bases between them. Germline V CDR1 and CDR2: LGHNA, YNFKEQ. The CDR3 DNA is TGTGCCAGCAGCCAGGCTGGACGGGGGAGAGATGGCTACACCTTC. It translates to CASSQAGRGRDGYTF.

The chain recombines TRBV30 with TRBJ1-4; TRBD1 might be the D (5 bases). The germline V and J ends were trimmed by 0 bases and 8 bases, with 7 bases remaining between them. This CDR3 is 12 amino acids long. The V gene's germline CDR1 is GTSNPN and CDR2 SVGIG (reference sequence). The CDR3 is CAWSVGGEKLFF. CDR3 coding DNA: TGTGCCTGGAGTGTGGGGGGGGAAAAACTGTTTTTT.

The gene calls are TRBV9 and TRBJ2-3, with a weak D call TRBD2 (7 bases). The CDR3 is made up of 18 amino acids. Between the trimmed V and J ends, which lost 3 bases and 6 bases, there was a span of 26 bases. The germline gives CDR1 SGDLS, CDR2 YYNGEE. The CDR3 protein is CASSERGGGRLGTDTQYF. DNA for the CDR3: TGTGCCAGCAGCGAAAGGGGGGGCGGACGCCTGGGGACTGATACGCAGTATTTT.

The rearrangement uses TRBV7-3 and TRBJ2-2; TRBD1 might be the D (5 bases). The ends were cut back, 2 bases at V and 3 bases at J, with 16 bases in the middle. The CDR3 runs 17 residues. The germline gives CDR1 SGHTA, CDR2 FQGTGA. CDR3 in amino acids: CASSLHGRVDDTGELFF. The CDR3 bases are TGTGCCAGCAGCTTACACGGCAGGGTTGATGACACCGGGGAGCTGTTTTTT.

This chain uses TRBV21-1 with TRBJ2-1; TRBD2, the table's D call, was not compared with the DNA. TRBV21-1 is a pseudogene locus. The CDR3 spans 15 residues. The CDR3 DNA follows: TGTGCCAGCAGCAAAGGGCGCCTCCCCGGGGATGAGCAGTTCTTC. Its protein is CASSKGRLPGDEQFF.

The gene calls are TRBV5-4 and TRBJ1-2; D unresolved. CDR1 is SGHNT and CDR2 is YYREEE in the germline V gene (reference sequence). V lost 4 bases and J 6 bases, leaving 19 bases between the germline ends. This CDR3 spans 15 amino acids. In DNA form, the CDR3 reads TGTGCCAGCAGCCCCGGGAGGCGCCTGAGGGATGGCTACACCTTC. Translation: CASSPGRRLRDGYTF.

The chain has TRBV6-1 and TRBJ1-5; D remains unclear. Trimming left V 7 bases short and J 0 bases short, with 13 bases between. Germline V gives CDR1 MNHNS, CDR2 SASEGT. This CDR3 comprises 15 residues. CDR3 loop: CASTGGGYSNQPQHF. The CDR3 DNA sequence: TGTGCCAGCACCGGCGGCGGTTATAGCAATCAGCCCCAGCATTTT.

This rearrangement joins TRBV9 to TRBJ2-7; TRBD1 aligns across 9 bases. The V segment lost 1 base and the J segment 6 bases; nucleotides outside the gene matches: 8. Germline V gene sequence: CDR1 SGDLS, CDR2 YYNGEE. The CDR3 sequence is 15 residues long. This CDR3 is CASSVQGTGQGEQYF. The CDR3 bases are TGTGCCAGCAGCGTACAGGGGACAGGGCAAGGCGAGCAGTACTTC.

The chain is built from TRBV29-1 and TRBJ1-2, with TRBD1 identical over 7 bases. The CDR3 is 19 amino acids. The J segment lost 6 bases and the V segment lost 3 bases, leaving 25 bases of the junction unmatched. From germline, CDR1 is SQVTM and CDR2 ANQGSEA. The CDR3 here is CSVDWTGLHGEPGINGYTF. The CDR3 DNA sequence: TGCAGCGTTGATTGGACAGGCTTACACGGCGAACCCGGGATAAATGGCTACACCTTC.